This T cell receptor (beta chain) came from a study of cytomegalovirus exposure and HLA in healthy donors. Regarding the study as a whole: Most of the TCR beta V segments (in an earlier analysis) were productive either about 87% or about 30% of the time. An assumption of roughly uniform sequencing depth across donors underlay the presence/absence analyses. Rare TCR sequences dominated, though some public TCRs recurred in many donors. At a 0.05 false discovery rate, a later analysis found approximately 17,000 TCR beta sequences to be associated with HLA alleles.

It was with 60 Vbeta and 13 Jbeta primers that the PCR ran. The table came from immunoSEQ multiplex PCR; TCRdb's copy has only in-frame clones and leaves some out. The profile shows 150,000 to 200,000 clones, about 77% of them singletons. The CDR3 spans 15 residues. Per germline, CDR1 LGHNA and CDR2 YSLEER. V gave up 4 bases and J gave up 1 base, with 13 bases separating them. To note about this clone: Its antigen remains unidentified.

The sequenced sample consisted of PBMCs. This receptor was obtained from a woman between 40 and 50 years old in good health and CMV-seropositive. The chain combines TRBV4-3 with TRBJ1-2; maybe TRBD1 (5 bases). DNA of the CDR3: TGCGCCAGCAGCCGTCGGGGGGATCTTAACTATGGCTACACCTTC. Protein: CASSRRGDLNYGYTF.